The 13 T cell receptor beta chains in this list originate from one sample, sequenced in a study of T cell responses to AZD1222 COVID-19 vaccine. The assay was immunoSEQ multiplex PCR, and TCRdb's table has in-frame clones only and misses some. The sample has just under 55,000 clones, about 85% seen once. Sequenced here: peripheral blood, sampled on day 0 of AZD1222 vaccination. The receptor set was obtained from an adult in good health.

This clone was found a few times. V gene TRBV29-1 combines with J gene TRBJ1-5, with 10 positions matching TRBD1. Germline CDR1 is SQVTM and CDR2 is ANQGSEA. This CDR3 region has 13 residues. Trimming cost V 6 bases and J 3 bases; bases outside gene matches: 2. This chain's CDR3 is CSVGQGNNQPQHF. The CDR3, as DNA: TGCAGCGTGGGACAGGGGAACAATCAGCCCCAGCATTTT.

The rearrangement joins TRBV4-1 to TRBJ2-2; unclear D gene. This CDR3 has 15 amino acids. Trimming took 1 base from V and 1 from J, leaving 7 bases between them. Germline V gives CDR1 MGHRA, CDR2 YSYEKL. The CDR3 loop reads CASSQVSLNTGELFF. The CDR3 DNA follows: TGCGCCAGCAGCCAAGTTAGTTTGAACACCGGGGAGCTGTTTTTT.

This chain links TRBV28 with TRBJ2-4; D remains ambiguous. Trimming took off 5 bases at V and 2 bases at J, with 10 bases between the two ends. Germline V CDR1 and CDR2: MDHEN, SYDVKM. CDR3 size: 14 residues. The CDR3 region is CASSLVRSKNIQYF. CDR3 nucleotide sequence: TGTGCCAGCAGTCTGGTCAGATCCAAAAACATTCAGTACTTC.

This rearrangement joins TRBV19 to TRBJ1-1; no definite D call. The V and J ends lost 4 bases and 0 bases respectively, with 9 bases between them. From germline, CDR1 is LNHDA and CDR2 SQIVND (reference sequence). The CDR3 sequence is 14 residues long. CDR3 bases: TGTGCCAGTAGTAAGGGTCTCATGAACACTGAAGCTTTCTTT. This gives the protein CASSKGLMNTEAFF.

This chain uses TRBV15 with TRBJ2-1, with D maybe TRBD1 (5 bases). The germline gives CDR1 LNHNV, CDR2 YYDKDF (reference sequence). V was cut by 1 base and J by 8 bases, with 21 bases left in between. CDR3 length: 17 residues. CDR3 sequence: CATSRGTLDNPGHEQFF. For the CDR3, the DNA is TGTGCCACCAGCAGAGGAACTCTCGACAATCCAGGGCATGAGCAGTTCTTC. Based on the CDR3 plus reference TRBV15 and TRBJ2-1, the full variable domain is DAMVIQNPRYQVTQFGKPVTLSCSQTLNHNVMYWYQQKSSQAPKLLFHYYDKDFNNEADTPDNFQSRRPNTSFCFLDIRSPGLGDTAMYLCATSRGTLDNPGHEQFFGPGTRLTVL.

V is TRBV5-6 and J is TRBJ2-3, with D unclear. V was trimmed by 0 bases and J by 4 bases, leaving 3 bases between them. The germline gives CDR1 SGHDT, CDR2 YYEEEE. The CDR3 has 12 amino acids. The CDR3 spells CASSLGADTQYF. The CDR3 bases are TGTGCCAGCAGCTTGGGGGCAGATACGCAGTATTTT. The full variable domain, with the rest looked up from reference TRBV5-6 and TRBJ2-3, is DAGVTQSPTHLIKTRGQQVTLRCSPKSGHDTVSWYQQALGQGPQFIFQYYEEEERQRGNFPDRFSGHQFPNYSSELNVNALLLGDSALYLCASSLGADTQYFGPGTRLTVL.

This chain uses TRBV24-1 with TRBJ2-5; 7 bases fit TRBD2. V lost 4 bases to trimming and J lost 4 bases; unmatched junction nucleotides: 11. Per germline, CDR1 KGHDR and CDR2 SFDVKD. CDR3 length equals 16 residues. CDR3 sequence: CATSDPGGGGPETQYF. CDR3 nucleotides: TGTGCCACCAGTGACCCCGGTGGGGGGGGTCCAGAGACCCAGTACTTC.

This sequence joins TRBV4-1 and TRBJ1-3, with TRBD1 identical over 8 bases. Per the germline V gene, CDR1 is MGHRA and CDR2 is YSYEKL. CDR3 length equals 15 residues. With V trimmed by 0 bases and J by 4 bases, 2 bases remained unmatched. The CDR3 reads CASSQDQGAGNTIYF. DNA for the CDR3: TGCGCCAGCAGCCAAGATCAGGGGGCCGGAAACACCATATATTTT.

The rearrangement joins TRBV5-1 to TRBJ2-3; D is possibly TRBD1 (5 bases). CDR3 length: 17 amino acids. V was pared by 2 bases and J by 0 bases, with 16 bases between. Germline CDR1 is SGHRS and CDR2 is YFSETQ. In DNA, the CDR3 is TGCGCCAGCAGCTTCCTAGGGGCCTCAACTAGCACAGATACGCAGTATTTT. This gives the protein CASSFLGASTSTDTQYF.

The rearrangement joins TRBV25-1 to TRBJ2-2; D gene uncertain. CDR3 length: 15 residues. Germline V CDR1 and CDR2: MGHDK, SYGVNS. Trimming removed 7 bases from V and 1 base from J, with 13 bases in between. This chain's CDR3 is CASIGTVQNTGELFF. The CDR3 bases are TGTGCCAGCATCGGTACTGTCCAGAACACCGGGGAGCTGTTTTTT.

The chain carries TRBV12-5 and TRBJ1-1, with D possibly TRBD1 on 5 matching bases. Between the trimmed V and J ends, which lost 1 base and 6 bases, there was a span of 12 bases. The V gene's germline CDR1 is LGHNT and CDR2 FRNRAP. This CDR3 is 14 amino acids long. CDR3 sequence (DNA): TGTGCTAGTGGTTTGGGGCAGAGGGGCGCTGAAGCTTTCTTT. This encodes CASGLGQRGAEAFF.

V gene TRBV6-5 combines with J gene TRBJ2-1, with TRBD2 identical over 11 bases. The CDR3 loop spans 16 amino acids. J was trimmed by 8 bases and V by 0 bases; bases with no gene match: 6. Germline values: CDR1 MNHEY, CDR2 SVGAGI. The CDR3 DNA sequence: TGTGCCAGCAGTTACTCGATAGCGGGGGGGCCCTATGAGCAGTTCTTC. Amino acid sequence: CASSYSIAGGPYEQFF.

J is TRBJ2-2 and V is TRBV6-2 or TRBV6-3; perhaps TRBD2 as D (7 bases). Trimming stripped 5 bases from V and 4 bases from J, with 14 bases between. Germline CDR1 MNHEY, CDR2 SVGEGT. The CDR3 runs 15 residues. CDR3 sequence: CASSLGGEFTGELFF. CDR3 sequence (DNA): TGTGCCAGCAGTCTAGGGGGGGAGTTCACCGGGGAGCTGTTTTTT.